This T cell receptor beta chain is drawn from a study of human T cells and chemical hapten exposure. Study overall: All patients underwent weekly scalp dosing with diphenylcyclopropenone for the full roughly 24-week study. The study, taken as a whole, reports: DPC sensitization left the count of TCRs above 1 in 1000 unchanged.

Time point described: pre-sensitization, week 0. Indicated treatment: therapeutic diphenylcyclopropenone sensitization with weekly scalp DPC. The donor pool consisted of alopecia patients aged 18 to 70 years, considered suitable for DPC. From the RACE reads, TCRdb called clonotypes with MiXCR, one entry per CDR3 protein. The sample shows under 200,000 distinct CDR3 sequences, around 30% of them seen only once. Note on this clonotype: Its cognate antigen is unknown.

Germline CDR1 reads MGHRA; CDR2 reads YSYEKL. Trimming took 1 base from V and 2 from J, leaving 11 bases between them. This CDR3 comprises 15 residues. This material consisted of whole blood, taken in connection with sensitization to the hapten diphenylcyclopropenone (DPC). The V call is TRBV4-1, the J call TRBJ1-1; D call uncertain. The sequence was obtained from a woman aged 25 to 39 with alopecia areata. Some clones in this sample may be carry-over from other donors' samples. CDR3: CASSQARLSNTEAFF. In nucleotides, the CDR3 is TGCGCCAGCAGCCAAGCCCGACTGAGTAACACTGAAGCTTTCTTT.